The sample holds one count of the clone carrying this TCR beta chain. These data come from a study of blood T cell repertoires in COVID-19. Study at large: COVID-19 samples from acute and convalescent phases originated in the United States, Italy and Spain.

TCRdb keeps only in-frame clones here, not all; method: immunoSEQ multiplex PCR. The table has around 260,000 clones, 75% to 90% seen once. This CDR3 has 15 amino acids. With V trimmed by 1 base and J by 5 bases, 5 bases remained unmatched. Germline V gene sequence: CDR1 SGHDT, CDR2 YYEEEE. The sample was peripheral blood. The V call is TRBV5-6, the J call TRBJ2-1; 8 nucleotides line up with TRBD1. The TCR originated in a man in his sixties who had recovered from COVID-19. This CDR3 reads CASSLWDRSDNEQFF. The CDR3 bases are TGTGCCAGCAGCTTGTGGGACAGGAGCGACAATGAGCAGTTCTTC.